Listed here are 22 T cell receptor beta chains from one sample, sequenced in a study of T cell responses to AZD1222 COVID-19 vaccine. Sequencing was performed with immunoSEQ multiplex PCR; in TCRdb, only in-frame clones are kept and a portion is missing. The sample includes about 130,000 clones, 90% to 95% of them seen just once. Sequencing was performed on peripheral blood, taken on day 0 of AZD1222 vaccination. These receptors originate from an adult in good health.

The CDR3 sequence is CAISGSKRDGYTF. The CDR3 coding sequence is TGTGCCATCAGTGGCTCGAAACGGGATGGCTACACCTTC. The chain couples TRBV10-3 to TRBJ1-2, with D hard to call. The CDR3 covers 13 residues. The germline V gene has CDR1 ENHRY and CDR2 SYGVKD. Deletions cut 4 bases from V and 6 bases from J, with 12 bases between.

This sequence joins TRBV9 and TRBJ2-2; D gene uncertain. Germline CDR1 reads SGDLS; CDR2 reads YYNGEE. With 0 bases removed from V and 7 bases from J, the gap between germline ends came to 10 bases. This CDR3 contains 14 residues. CDR3 protein: CASSVVGSSGELFF. The CDR3 nucleotides read TGTGCCAGCAGCGTAGTGGGGTCGAGCGGGGAGCTGTTTTTT.

This sequence joins TRBV11-3 and TRBJ2-1; no clear D gene. The CDR3 loop spans 14 amino acids. From germline, CDR1 is SGHNT and CDR2 YENEEA. The ends were cut back, 4 bases at V and 9 bases at J, with 16 bases in the middle. This CDR3 reads CASSYGPTSGEQFF. In DNA, the CDR3 is TGTGCCAGCAGCTACGGACCAACTTCGGGTGAGCAGTTCTTC.

This clone was recorded once. The rearrangement uses TRBV29-1 and TRBJ1-1; D remains unclear. The V gene's germline CDR1 is SQVTM and CDR2 ANQGSEA. CDR3 length: 10 residues. V lost 7 bases and J lost 1, with 4 bases in between. The chain's CDR3 is CSGENTEAFF. The CDR3 DNA is TGCAGCGGTGAGAACACTGAAGCTTTCTTT.

The chain combines TRBV14 with TRBJ1-2; TRBD1 is a possible D gene (6 bases). Germline loops: CDR1 SGHDN, CDR2 FVKESK. The CDR3 totals 17 residues. V was shortened by 3 bases and J by 6 bases, with 23 bases between the two germline ends. The CDR3 protein is CASSQAVTGYNFDGYTF. DNA for the CDR3: TGTGCCAGCAGCCAGGCAGTGACAGGATATAATTTCGATGGCTACACCTTC.

The rearrangement links TRBV4-1 to TRBJ2-2, with D possibly matching TRBD1 (6 bases). Germline V gene lookup returns CDR1 MGHRA and CDR2 YSYEKL. V was cut by 1 base and J by 0 bases, with 6 bases left in between. The CDR3 loop spans 15 amino acids. The CDR3 DNA follows: TGCGCCAGCAGCCAAGGACAGGCGAACACCGGGGAGCTGTTTTTT. Protein sequence: CASSQGQANTGELFF.

A few counts support this clone. V usage is TRBV5-6 and J usage is TRBJ2-7, with 7 nucleotides matching TRBD2. Germline V lookup: CDR1 SGHDT, CDR2 YYEEEE. CDR3 length: 14 residues. V gave up 4 bases and J gave up 4 bases; unmatched junction bases: 8. The CDR3 here is CASSGAGRGYEQYF. In nucleotides, the CDR3 is TGTGCCAGCAGCGGAGCGGGGCGAGGGTACGAGCAGTACTTC.

The chain has TRBV19 and TRBJ1-5; D uncertain. The germline CDR1 and CDR2 sequences are LNHDA and SQIVND (reference sequence). CDR3 size: 13 residues. Trimming left V 7 bases short and J 5 bases short, with 12 bases between. This CDR3 is CASNVGKYQPQHF. In DNA form, the CDR3 reads TGTGCCAGTAACGTGGGGAAATATCAGCCCCAGCATTTT.

The CDR3 loop reads CASTRPSQETQYF. The CDR3, as DNA: TGTGCCAGCACAAGGCCTTCCCAAGAGACCCAGTACTTC. The chain carries TRBV6-5 and TRBJ2-5; D is uncertain. This CDR3 is 13 amino acids long. Germline loops: CDR1 MNHEY, CDR2 SVGAGI. The V end lost 7 bases, the J end lost 1 base, and 10 bases lay between the germline ends.

The rearrangement joins TRBV6-5 to TRBJ1-2, with D uncertain. Germline CDR1 is MNHEY and CDR2 is SVGAGI. The CDR3 is 13 amino acids. Trimming took 4 bases from V and 4 from J, leaving 10 bases between them. CDR3 sequence (DNA): TGTGCCAGCAGTTCAGAGGAGAGCTATGGCTACACCTTC. It encodes CASSSEESYGYTF.

The chain has TRBV21-1 and TRBJ1-1. TRBV21-1 is deemed a pseudogene. The CDR3 contains 13 residues. CDR3 sequence: CASAGLLNTEAFF. The DNA for the CDR3 is TGTGCCAGCGCGGGGCTTCTCAACACTGAAGCTTTCTTT.

V is TRBV5-1 and J is TRBJ2-5, with D perhaps matching TRBD1 (6 bases). The CDR3 is 15 amino acids. Germline CDR1 SGHRS, CDR2 YFSETQ. The V end lost 0 bases, the J end lost 5 bases, and 14 bases lay between the germline ends. CDR3 region: CASSLARGITETQYF. The CDR3 nucleotides read TGCGCCAGCAGCTTGGCCAGGGGTATAACGGAGACCCAGTACTTC.

The chain couples TRBV7-9 to TRBJ1-3; tentatively, D is TRBD1 (6 bases). Germline lookup yields CDR1 SEHNR and CDR2 FQNEAQ (reference sequence). The CDR3 extends over 15 amino acids. Trimming took 4 bases from V and 0 from J, leaving 10 bases between them. The CDR3 coding sequence is TGTGCCAGCAGCTCGGGGACAAACTCTGGAAACACCATATATTTT. It is translated as CASSSGTNSGNTIYF.

J is TRBJ1-1 and V is TRBV5-1; D gene unclear. The germline V and J ends were trimmed by 0 bases and 7 bases, with 16 bases remaining between them. Germline values: CDR1 SGHRS, CDR2 YFSETQ. CDR3 length: 15 amino acids. CDR3 in DNA: TGCGCCAGCAGCTTGGTCCAGACATCATCAGGTGAAGCTTTCTTT. Translated, it gives CASSLVQTSSGEAFF.

The chain has TRBV5-1 and TRBJ1-1; 7 positions agree with TRBD1. V lost 7 bases, J lost 8 bases, and 11 bases stayed unmatched. Germline V gene sequence: CDR1 SGHRS, CDR2 YFSETQ. CDR3 length: 13 residues. The CDR3 reads CASSFQMDREAFF. Written as DNA, the CDR3 is TGCGCCAGCTCCTTCCAAATGGACAGGGAAGCTTTCTTT.

The gene calls are TRBV19 and TRBJ1-1, with 9 bases lining up with TRBD1. CDR1 is LNHDA, CDR2 SQIVND, per germline (reference sequence). The V segment lost 5 bases and the J segment 6 bases; nucleotides outside the gene matches: 4. The CDR3 is 13 residues long. The CDR3: CASSYTGGAEAFF. CDR3 nucleotides: TGTGCCAGTAGTTATACAGGGGGCGCTGAAGCTTTCTTT.

The chain employs TRBV27 and TRBJ2-2; 8 positions agree with TRBD2. Germline V gene lookup returns CDR1 MNHEY and CDR2 SMNVEV (reference sequence). The CDR3 covers 15 residues. The J segment lost 5 bases and the V segment lost 5 bases, leaving 7 bases of the junction unmatched. CDR3 region: CASSVAGLKTGELFF. In DNA, the CDR3 is TGTGCCAGCAGTGTAGCGGGATTGAAAACCGGGGAGCTGTTTTTT.

This chain uses TRBV4-1 with TRBJ1-5; perhaps TRBD1 as D (5 bases). The CDR3 consists of 17 residues. Trimming took off 0 bases at V and 2 bases at J, with 14 bases between the two ends. The germline CDR1 and CDR2 sequences are MGHRA and YSYEKL. CDR3 coding DNA: TGCGCCAGCAGCCAAGAAGTTGGGGCGACAGGCAATCAGCCCCAGCATTTT. Translation gives CASSQEVGATGNQPQHF.

This chain uses TRBV28 with TRBJ2-5; D is ambiguous. CDR1 is MDHEN and CDR2 is SYDVKM in the germline V gene. The ends were cut back, 5 bases at V and 9 bases at J, with 13 bases in the middle. The CDR3 totals 12 residues. CDR3 DNA sequence: TGTGCCAGCAGTCAGGCTCGCAGAGCCCAGTACTTC. Translating it yields CASSQARRAQYF.

The V call is TRBV19, the J call TRBJ2-7, with TRBD1 matching 9 bases. J lost 3 bases, V lost 5 bases, and 8 bases had no gene match. Germline CDR1 is LNHDA and CDR2 is SQIVND (reference sequence). The CDR3 is 15 residues long. CDR3 in amino acids: CASSVSTGGYYEQYF. As DNA, the CDR3 is TGTGCCAGTAGTGTATCGACAGGGGGATACTACGAGCAGTACTTC.

The V gene is TRBV9, the J gene TRBJ2-1, with D perhaps given as TRBD1 or TRBD2 (5 bases each). The V gene lost 3 bases and the J gene lost 4 bases, with 11 bases spanning the gap. This CDR3 has 14 residues. Germline values: CDR1 SGDLS, CDR2 YYNGEE. CDR3 region: CASSGPGAYNEQFF. In DNA, the CDR3 is TGTGCCAGCAGCGGCCCCGGGGCTTACAATGAGCAGTTCTTC. Complete variable domain (other parts from reference TRBV9 and TRBJ2-1): DSGVTQTPKHLITATGQRVTLRCSPRSGDLSVYWYQQSLDQGLQFLIQYYNGEERAKGNILERFSAQQFPDLHSELNLSSLELGDSALYFCASSGPGAYNEQFFGPGTRLTVL.

The genes are TRBV24-1 and TRBJ2-5, with a possible D match to TRBD1 (6 bases). Per germline, CDR1 KGHDR and CDR2 SFDVKD. V shed 4 bases and J shed 5 bases, with 19 bases lying between them. This CDR3 is built from 16 residues. The CDR3: CATSEGQGLGWETQYF. The CDR3 nucleotides read TGTGCCACCAGTGAAGGGCAGGGGCTGGGATGGGAGACCCAGTACTTC.